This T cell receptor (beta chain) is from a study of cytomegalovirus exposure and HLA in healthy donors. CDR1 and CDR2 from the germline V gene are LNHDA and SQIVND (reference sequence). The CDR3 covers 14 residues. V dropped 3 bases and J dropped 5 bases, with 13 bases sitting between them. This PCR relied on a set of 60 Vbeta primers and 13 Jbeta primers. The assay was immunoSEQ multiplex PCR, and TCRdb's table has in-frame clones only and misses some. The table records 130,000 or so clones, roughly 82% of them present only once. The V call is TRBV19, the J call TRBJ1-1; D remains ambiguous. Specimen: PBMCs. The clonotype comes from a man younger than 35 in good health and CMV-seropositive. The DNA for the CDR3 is TGTGCCAGTAGTATTTACGGGTACGAGACTGAAGCTTTCTTT. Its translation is CASSIYGYETEAFF.